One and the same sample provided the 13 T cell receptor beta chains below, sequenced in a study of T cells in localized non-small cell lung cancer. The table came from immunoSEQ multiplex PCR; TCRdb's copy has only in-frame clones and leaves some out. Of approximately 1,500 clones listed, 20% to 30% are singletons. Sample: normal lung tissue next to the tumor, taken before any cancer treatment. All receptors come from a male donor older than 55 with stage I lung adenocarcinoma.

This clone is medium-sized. This CDR3 reads CASSLDQDSFSNRTDQPQHF. For the CDR3, the DNA is TGTGCCAGCAGCTTAGACCAAGACAGCTTTAGTAACCGCACCGATCAGCCCCAGCATTTT. The chain uses TRBV11-3 and TRBJ1-5; possibly TRBD1 for D (5 bases). Germline assignment: CDR1 SGHNT and CDR2 YENEEA. V was shortened by 0 bases and J by 5 bases, with 26 bases between the two germline ends. This CDR3 spans 20 amino acids.

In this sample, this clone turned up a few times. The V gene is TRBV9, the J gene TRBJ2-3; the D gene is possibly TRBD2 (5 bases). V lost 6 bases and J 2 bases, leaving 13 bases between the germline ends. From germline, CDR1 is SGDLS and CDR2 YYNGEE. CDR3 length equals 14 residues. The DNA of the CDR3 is TGTGCCAGCACAGCTAGCCCTACCACAGATACGCAGTATTTT. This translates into CASTASPTTDTQYF.

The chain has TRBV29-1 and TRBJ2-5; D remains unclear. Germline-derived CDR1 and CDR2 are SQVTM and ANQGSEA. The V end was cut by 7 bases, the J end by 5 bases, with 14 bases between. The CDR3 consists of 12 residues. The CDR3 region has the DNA TGCAGCGCCCGACCGCTGGGGGAGACCCAGTACTTC. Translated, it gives CSARPLGETQYF.

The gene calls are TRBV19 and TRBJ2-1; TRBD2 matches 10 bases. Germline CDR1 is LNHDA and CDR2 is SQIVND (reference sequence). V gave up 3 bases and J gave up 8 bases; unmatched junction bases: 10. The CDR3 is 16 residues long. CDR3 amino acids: CASSIRGILAGYEQFF. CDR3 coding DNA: TGTGCCAGTAGTATCAGGGGGATACTAGCGGGATATGAGCAGTTCTTC. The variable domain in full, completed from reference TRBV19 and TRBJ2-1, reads DGGITQSPKYLFRKEGQNVTLSCEQNLNHDAMYWYRQDPGQGLRLIYYSQIVNDFQKGDIAEGYSVSREKKESFPLTVTSAQKNPTAFYLCASSIRGILAGYEQFFGPGTRLTVL.

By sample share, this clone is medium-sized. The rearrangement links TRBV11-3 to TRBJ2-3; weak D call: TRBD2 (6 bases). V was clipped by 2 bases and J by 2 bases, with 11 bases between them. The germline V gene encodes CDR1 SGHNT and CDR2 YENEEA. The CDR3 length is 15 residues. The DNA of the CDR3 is TGTGCCAGCAGCTTATGGGGGGTCCCCACAGATACGCAGTATTTT. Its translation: CASSLWGVPTDTQYF.

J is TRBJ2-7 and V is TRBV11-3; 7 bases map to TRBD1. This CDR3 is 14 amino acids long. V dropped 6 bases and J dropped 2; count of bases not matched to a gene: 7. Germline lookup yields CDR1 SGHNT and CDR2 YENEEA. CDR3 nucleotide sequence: TGTGCCAGCAGTACAGGGGAAGGGACCTACGAGCAGTACTTC. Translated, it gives CASSTGEGTYEQYF.

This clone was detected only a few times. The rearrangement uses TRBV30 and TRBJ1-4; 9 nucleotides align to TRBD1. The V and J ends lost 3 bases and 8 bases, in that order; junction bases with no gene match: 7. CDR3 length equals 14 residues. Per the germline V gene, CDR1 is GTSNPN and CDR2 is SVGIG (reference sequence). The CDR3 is CAWRSWTGDEKLFF. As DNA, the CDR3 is TGTGCCTGGAGGTCTTGGACAGGGGACGAAAAACTGTTTTTT.

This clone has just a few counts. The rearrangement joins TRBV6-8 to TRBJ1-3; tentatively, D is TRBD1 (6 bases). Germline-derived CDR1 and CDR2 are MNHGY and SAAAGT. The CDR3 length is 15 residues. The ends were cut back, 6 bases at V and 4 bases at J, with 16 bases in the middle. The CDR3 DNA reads TGTGCCAGCAGACCCGACAGGTCATGGGGAAACACCATATATTTT. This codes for CASRPDRSWGNTIYF.

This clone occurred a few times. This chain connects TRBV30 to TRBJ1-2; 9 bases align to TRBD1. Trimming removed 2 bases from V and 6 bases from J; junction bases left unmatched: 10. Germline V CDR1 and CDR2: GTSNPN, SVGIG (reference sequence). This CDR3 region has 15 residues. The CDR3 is CAWSPPGGTGHGYTF. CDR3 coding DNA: TGTGCCTGGAGTCCTCCTGGCGGGACAGGGCATGGCTACACCTTC.

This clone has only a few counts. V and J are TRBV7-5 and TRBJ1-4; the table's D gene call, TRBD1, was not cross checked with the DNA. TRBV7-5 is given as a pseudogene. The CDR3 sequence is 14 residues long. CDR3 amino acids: CASSLADRAEKLFF. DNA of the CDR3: TGTGCCAGCAGCTTGGCGGACAGGGCTGAAAAACTGTTTTTT.

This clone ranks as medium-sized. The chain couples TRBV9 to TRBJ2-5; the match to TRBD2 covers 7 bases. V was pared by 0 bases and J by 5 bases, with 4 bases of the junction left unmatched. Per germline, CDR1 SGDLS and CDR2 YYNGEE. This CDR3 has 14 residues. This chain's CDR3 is CASSVDLREETQYF. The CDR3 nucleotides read TGTGCCAGCAGCGTAGATCTGCGGGAGGAGACCCAGTACTTC.

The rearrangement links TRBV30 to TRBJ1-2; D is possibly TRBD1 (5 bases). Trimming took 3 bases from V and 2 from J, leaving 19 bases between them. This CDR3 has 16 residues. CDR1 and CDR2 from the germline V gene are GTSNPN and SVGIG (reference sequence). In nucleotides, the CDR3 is TGTGCCTGGAGCCTAGCGTGGGACGAGATCAACTATGGCTACACCTTC. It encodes CAWSLAWDEINYGYTF. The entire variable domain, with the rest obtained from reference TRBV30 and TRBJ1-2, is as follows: SQTIHQWPATLVQPVGSPLSLECTVEGTSNPNLYWYRQAAGRGLQLLFYSVGIGQISSEVPQNLSASRPQDRQFILSSKKLLLSDSGFYLCAWSLAWDEINYGYTFGSGTRLTVV.

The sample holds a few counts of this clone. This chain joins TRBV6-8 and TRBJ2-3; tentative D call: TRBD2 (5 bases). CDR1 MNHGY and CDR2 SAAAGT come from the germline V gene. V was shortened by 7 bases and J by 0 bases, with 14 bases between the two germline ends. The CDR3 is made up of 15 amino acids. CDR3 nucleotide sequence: TGTGCCAGCACTGCGGGCGGACCTAGCACAGATACGCAGTATTTT. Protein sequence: CASTAGGPSTDTQYF.